This is a list of T cell receptor beta chains from one sample in a study of blood T cells in healthy people across ages. TCRdb re-derived calls from the 5' RACE reads in MiXCR, one entry per CDR3 protein. The sample carries around 800,000 distinct CDR3 sequences, roughly 24% recorded once. These sequences were also reported in another study, on T cells of mothers and their children.

The sequenced material came from blood. The receptor source for this set is a boy between 5 and 17 years old in good health. The CDR3 runs from the conserved cysteine through the conserved F or W.

CDR3,V,J
CASMGGTGQFF,TRBV5-5,TRBJ2-1
CASSPRGKRGAYEQYF,TRBV28,NA
CASGLSGAKGEQFF,TRBV12-5,TRBJ2-1
CSARDLDRGAGNTIYF,TRBV20-1,TRBJ1-3
CSAGHYGYTF,TRBV20-1,TRBJ1-2
CASSLVAQTSYNEQFF,TRBV5-1,TRBJ2-1
CAISDTQGREQYF,TRBV24-1,TRBJ2-7
CASYGGLGETQYF,TRBV18,TRBJ2-5
CASSQVSLAGGETQYF,TRBV4-2,TRBJ2-5
CASSLVGGNSGANVLTF,TRBV5-1,TRBJ2-6
CAGSLPTGGGETQYF,TRBV5-4,TRBJ2-5
CAGGEQFF,TRBV7-9,NA
CASKETSGKLFF,TRBV28,TRBJ1-4
CASTPGALQETQYF,TRBV5-5,TRBJ2-5
CASSVVCGTGSNYGYTF,TRBV9,TRBJ1-2
CASSGVDFVTKNIQYF,TRBV9,TRBJ2-4
CASSELWGRLAKNIQYF,TRBV2,TRBJ2-4
CASSLEVVSQETQYF,TRBV5-1,TRBJ2-5
CSVESGQVYGYTF,TRBV29-1,TRBJ1-2
CASSEDSSSYNEQFF,TRBV2,TRBJ2-1
CASSPQGGRLQETQYF,TRBV21-1,TRBJ2-5
CASSLVQGMGNEQFF,TRBV11-2,TRBJ2-1
CASRQQGTNEKLFF,TRBV12-3/TRBV12-4,TRBJ1-4